This T cell receptor (beta chain) was documented in a study of T cell changes during pregnancy in multiple sclerosis. The protocol was immunoSEQ multiplex PCR, while the TCRdb copy is restricted to in-frame clones and leaves out a portion. The table records roughly 40,000 clones, around nine tenths of them present only once. Germline assignment: CDR1 SGHTA and CDR2 FQGNSA. This CDR3 is 15 amino acids long. V lost 5 bases, J lost 2 bases, and 8 bases stayed unmatched. The sequence derives from a female donor with multiple sclerosis, enrolled in a pregnancy study. Material: peripheral blood, obtained before pregnancy. V usage is TRBV7-2 and J usage is TRBJ2-7; 8 bases map to TRBD2. The DNA of the CDR3 is TGTGCCAGCAGCCCGGGACTAGACGGACCCTACGAGCAGTACTTC. Encoded protein: CASSPGLDGPYEQYF.